This passage covers 11 T cell receptor beta chains from one sample sequenced in a study of T cells after yellow fever vaccination. One entry per CDR3 protein results from TCRdb running MiXCR on the 5' RACE reads. Of 450,000 to 650,000 distinct CDR3 sequences in the sample, around a fifth were seen once. The sequences come from PBMCs, collected roughly 20 days after the first yellow fever vaccination. All receptors come from a man aged 18 to 30 who received the YFV17D yellow fever vaccine.

V is TRBV7-9 and J is TRBJ2-1; D unresolved. Germline V gene data show CDR1 as SEHNR and CDR2 as FQNEAQ (reference sequence). The CDR3 has 16 amino acids. The V end lost 5 bases, the J end lost 4 bases, and 18 bases lay between the germline ends. The CDR3 DNA follows: TGTGCCAGCAGCGAATCCCGGGCCTACCCTTACAATGAGCAGTTCTTC. It is translated as CASSESRAYPYNEQFF.

The gene calls are TRBV6-2 or TRBV6-3 and TRBJ2-3; no reliable D call. V lost 0 bases, J lost 8 bases, and 6 bases lay in between. The germline V gene has CDR1 MNHEY and CDR2 SVGEGT. This CDR3 is 12 amino acids long. This CDR3 is CASSYSMGTQYF. CDR3 bases: TGTGCCAGCAGTTACTCGATGGGTACGCAGTATTTT.

The chain has TRBV5-1 and TRBJ2-1; 8 nucleotides match TRBD2. J lost 8 bases, V lost 0 bases, and 1 base had no gene match. The germline CDR1 and CDR2 sequences are SGHRS and YFSETQ. This CDR3 has 13 residues. CDR3 amino acids: CASSLAGRDEQFF. Written as DNA, the CDR3 is TGCGCCAGCAGCTTGGCCGGGAGGGATGAGCAGTTCTTC.

This clonotype was detected only a few times. The chain joins TRBV12-3 or TRBV12-4 to TRBJ2-2; 8 bases fit TRBD1. The V and J ends lost 2 bases and 5 bases, in that order; junction bases with no gene match: 4. The CDR3 covers 15 residues. CDR3 protein: CASSLTGQETGELFF. Written as DNA, the CDR3 is TGTGCCAGCAGTTTAACGGGACAGGAAACCGGGGAGCTGTTTTTT.

This chain joins TRBV20-1 and TRBJ2-3; D may match TRBD1 or TRBD2 (5 bases each). There are 15 residues in the CDR3. Germline lookup yields CDR1 DFQATT and CDR2 SNEGSKA (reference sequence). V shed 1 base and J shed 2 bases, with 13 bases lying between them. The CDR3 reads CSARVPGTFTDTQYF. The CDR3 nucleotides are TGCAGTGCTAGAGTGCCCGGGACCTTCACAGATACGCAGTATTTT.

Ten or more counts support this clonotype. V is TRBV5-1 and J is TRBJ1-2, with D unclear. The CDR3 covers 13 residues. V dropped 4 bases and J dropped 4 bases, with 11 bases sitting between them. Germline CDR1 reads SGHRS; CDR2 reads YFSETQ. CDR3 residues: CASSTESSYGYTF. The CDR3, as DNA: TGCGCCAGCAGCACGGAGTCGTCCTATGGCTACACCTTC.

This clonotype was seen only a few times. The V and J genes are TRBV4-3 and TRBJ2-1; 9 bases match TRBD1. The V gene's germline CDR1 is LGHNA and CDR2 YSLEER. The J segment lost 5 bases and the V segment lost 1 base, leaving 0 bases of the junction unmatched. The CDR3 spans 14 residues. CDR3 sequence (DNA): TGCGCCAGCAGCCAAGGACAGGGGGACAATGAGCAGTTCTTC. Protein product: CASSQGQGDNEQFF.

The chain combines TRBV20-1 with TRBJ2-7, with 8 bases matching TRBD2. With V trimmed by 0 bases and J by 7 bases, 8 bases remained unmatched. This CDR3 region has 14 residues. The germline CDR1 and CDR2 sequences are DFQATT and SNEGSKA (reference sequence). The CDR3 DNA is TGCAGTGCTAGAGATCGCGGGGGGTTCAGGGAGCAGTACGTC. Translated, it gives CSARDRGGFREQYV.

The gene calls are TRBV7-9 and TRBJ1-1, with unresolved D. The CDR3 has 13 residues. Germline V lookup: CDR1 SEHNR, CDR2 FQNEAQ (reference sequence). Trimming shortened V by 6 bases and J by 4 bases, and 12 bases separated the two germline ends. CDR3 sequence reads: CASSYLVGTEAFF. Written as DNA, the CDR3 is TGTGCCAGCAGTTATCTAGTCGGCACTGAAGCTTTCTTT.

This clonotype was seen more than once but under ten times. The V and J genes are TRBV29-1 and TRBJ2-3, with 8 bases lining up with TRBD2. The CDR3 length is 12 residues. V gave up 8 bases and J gave up 6 bases; unmatched junction bases: 7. CDR1 and CDR2 from the germline V gene are SQVTM and ANQGSEA. The CDR3 DNA reads as TGCAGCTTCGAGCGGGGGCCTGATACGCAGTATTTT. Translated, it gives CSFERGPDTQYF.

The chain carries TRBV2 and TRBJ2-2; D remains ambiguous. The germline V and J ends were trimmed by 6 bases and 0 bases, with 11 bases remaining between them. Per the germline V gene, CDR1 is SNHLY and CDR2 is FYNNEI. This CDR3 contains 15 residues. CDR3 region: CASSEVGANTGELFF. In DNA form, the CDR3 reads TGTGCCAGCAGCGAGGTTGGAGCGAACACCGGGGAGCTGTTTTTT.